Each of the 25 T cell receptor beta chains below was sequenced from the same sample in a study of T-cell memory formation after mild COVID-19. MiXCR, applied by TCRdb to the 5' RACE reads, yields one record per CDR3 protein. The data contain under 700,000 distinct CDR3 sequences, roughly 22% of them singletons. Input material: PBMCs or a T cell subset sorted from them (not recorded which). These receptors all stem from an adult woman who had mild COVID-19 (a few samples of this study predate the infection). Cell type and time point are not known.

The rearrangement links TRBV29-1 to TRBJ2-1, with TRBD2 matching 12 bases. J lost 9 bases, V lost 7 bases, and 4 bases had no gene match. Looked up from germline, CDR1 is SQVTM and CDR2 is ANQGSEA. The CDR3 loop spans 12 amino acids. Written as DNA, the CDR3 is TGCAGCGGGACTAGCGGGAAGAGTGAGCAGTTCTTC. It translates to CSGTSGKSEQFF.

CDR3 nucleotide sequence: TGTGCCTGTTCAGGACAGAACAATCAGCCCCAGCATTTT. Translation gives CACSGQNNQPQHF. V is TRBV30 and J is TRBJ1-5; a possible D gene is TRBD1 (6 bases). The V and J ends lost 6 bases and 3 bases respectively, with 12 bases between them. The CDR3 is 13 residues long. The germline V gene has CDR1 GTSNPN and CDR2 SVGIG (reference sequence).

The J gene is TRBJ2-2, the V gene TRBV20-1; 11 positions agree with TRBD2. The CDR3 extends over 15 amino acids. The ends lost 3 bases at V and 6 bases at J; junction bases unmatched: 6. Germline lookup yields CDR1 DFQATT and CDR2 SNEGSKA (reference sequence). The CDR3 nucleotides read TGCAGTGCTAGCCCGGGACTAGCGGCTGCCGGGGAGCTGTTTTTT. Translating it yields CSASPGLAAAGELFF.

This clonotype was seen a handful of times. The J gene is TRBJ2-5, the V gene TRBV7-6, with a tentative D call TRBD1 (5 bases). Germline CDR1 and CDR2: SGHVS and FNYEAQ. V gave up 5 bases and J gave up 7 bases, with 14 bases separating them. The CDR3 has 13 residues. In nucleotides, the CDR3 is TGTGCCAGCAGCCTCCTAAGGCAGGGGACCCAGTACTTC. Residues: CASSLLRQGTQYF. Based on the CDR3 plus reference TRBV7-6 and TRBJ2-5, the full variable domain is GAGVSQSPRYKVTKRGQDVALRCDPISGHVSLYWYRQALGQGPEFLTYFNYEAQQDKSGLPNDRFSAERPEGSISTLTIQRTEQRDSAMYRCASSLLRQGTQYFGPGTRLLVL.

This clonotype occurred many times. This chain connects TRBV7-2 to TRBJ2-5; 10 bases line up with TRBD2. The V gene's germline CDR1 is SGHTA and CDR2 FQGNSA. Trimming took 1 base from V and 3 from J; bases not matched to a gene: 2. This CDR3 contains 15 residues. The CDR3 reads CASSLGLAGEETQYF. The DNA of the CDR3 is TGTGCCAGCAGCTTAGGGCTAGCGGGAGAAGAGACCCAGTACTTC.

In DNA form, the CDR3 reads TGTGCCAGCAGCCGGGGGCAGTACGGAAACACCATATATTTT. Encoded protein: CASSRGQYGNTIYF. The chain is built from TRBV3-1 and TRBJ1-3, with D possibly matching TRBD1 (6 bases). V dropped 4 bases and J dropped 4 bases, with 11 bases sitting between them. The CDR3 is 14 amino acids. Germline-derived CDR1 and CDR2 are LGHDT and YNNKEL (reference sequence).

The V call is TRBV11-2, the J call TRBJ2-1, with D unclear. Germline V gene data show CDR1 as SGHAT and CDR2 as FQNNGV. The CDR3 extends over 14 amino acids. Trimming removed 0 bases at V and 9 bases at J, with 12 bases between. The CDR3, as DNA: TGTGCCAGCAGCTTAGAGGTGGGCCTGGGTGAGCAGTTCTTC. This encodes CASSLEVGLGEQFF.

The chain combines TRBV6-5 with TRBJ1-1; possible D gene TRBD1, 6 bases. This CDR3 has 14 amino acids. Between the trimmed V and J ends, which lost 7 bases and 0 bases, there was a span of 12 bases. Germline lookup yields CDR1 MNHEY and CDR2 SVGAGI. The CDR3 spells CASTKGHMNTEAFF. CDR3 bases: TGTGCCAGCACCAAGGGACACATGAACACTGAAGCTTTCTTT.

This clonotype came up a few times. The genes are TRBV3-1 and TRBJ2-2; TRBD2 aligns across 10 bases. The CDR3 contains 17 residues. Germline V CDR1 and CDR2: LGHDT, YNNKEL (reference sequence). V shed 3 bases, J shed 0 bases, and the junction held 4 bases outside the gene matches. CDR3 sequence (DNA): TGTGCCAGCAGCCACCCCGGACTAGCGGCGAACACCGGGGAGCTGTTTTTT. Amino acid sequence: CASSHPGLAANTGELFF.

This clonotype has just a few counts. The genes are TRBV9 and TRBJ2-3, with TRBD2 identical over 13 bases. The CDR3 is 17 residues long. Germline assignment: CDR1 SGDLS and CDR2 YYNGEE. After removal of 0 bases from V and 2 bases from J, the junction contained 3 bases not matched to a gene. CDR3 coding DNA: TGTGCCAGCAGCGTAGAGGGACTAGCGGGATACACAGATACGCAGTATTTT. Amino acids: CASSVEGLAGYTDTQYF.

This clonotype was seen a handful of times. J is TRBJ1-6 and V is TRBV7-2; D might be TRBD1 (6 bases). The germline gives CDR1 SGHTA, CDR2 FQGNSA. CDR3 length equals 17 residues. The V end was cut by 2 bases, the J end by 9 bases, with 20 bases between. In DNA form, the CDR3 reads TGTGCCAGCAGCTTAAGGGGACACCTATTAGGGGGTTCACCCCTCCACTTT. This codes for CASSLRGHLLGGSPLHF.

This chain links TRBV15 with TRBJ2-7, with D maybe TRBD2 (6 bases). Germline lookup yields CDR1 LNHNV and CDR2 YYDKDF (reference sequence). Trimming took off 4 bases at V and 2 bases at J, with 18 bases between the two ends. This CDR3 has 16 amino acids. For the CDR3, the DNA is TGTGCCACCAGCAACTCCCGGGACTCTCCCACCTACGAGCAGTACTTC. Amino acid sequence: CATSNSRDSPTYEQYF. The whole variable domain, remainder taken from reference TRBV15 and TRBJ2-7, is DAMVIQNPRYQVTQFGKPVTLSCSQTLNHNVMYWYQQKSSQAPKLLFHYYDKDFNNEADTPDNFQSRRPNTSFCFLDIRSPGLGDTAMYLCATSNSRDSPTYEQYFGPGTRLTVT.

This clonotype was seen a handful of times. The J gene is TRBJ2-3, the V gene TRBV4-2; TRBD1 aligns across 8 bases. The CDR3 has 17 residues. CDR1 and CDR2 from the germline V gene are LGHNA and YNFKEQ. The J segment lost 8 bases and the V segment lost 0 bases, leaving 13 bases of the junction unmatched. In DNA form, the CDR3 reads TGTGCCAGCAGCCAAGATTTAACGACAGGGGTTAGTCGTACGCAGTATTTT. Protein: CASSQDLTTGVSRTQYF.

J is TRBJ1-2 and V is TRBV30; D gene ambiguous. The CDR3 runs 14 residues. Germline lookup yields CDR1 GTSNPN and CDR2 SVGIG (reference sequence). Trimming shortened V by 3 bases and J by 6 bases, and 17 bases separated the two germline ends. CDR3 bases: TGTGCCTGGAGCCCCCTGGCCCCGAGGGATGGCTACACCTTC. This sequence encodes CAWSPLAPRDGYTF.

This clonotype was seen many times. This chain uses TRBV12-3 or TRBV12-4 with TRBJ2-1, with 8 bases fitting TRBD2. J lost 2 bases, V lost 7 bases, and 4 bases had no gene match. The CDR3 extends over 14 amino acids. The CDR3 region is CASTRRGAYNEQFF. The CDR3 DNA sequence: TGTGCCAGCACCCGGCGGGGGGCCTACAATGAGCAGTTCTTC.

The table lists this clonotype with a few counts. The chain has TRBV12-3 or TRBV12-4 and TRBJ2-5; D might be TRBD2 (6 bases). V was clipped by 6 bases and J by 4 bases, with 15 bases between them. The CDR3 has 14 residues. CDR3: CASSPMGTGETQYF. DNA for the CDR3: TGTGCCAGCAGCCCGATGGGGACTGGAGAGACCCAGTACTTC.

CDR3 nucleotides: TGTGCCACCAGAGTGAGCGGGGGTGAGCAGTTCTTC. Amino acid sequence: CATRVSGGEQFF. The chain combines TRBV24-1 with TRBJ2-1; TRBD2 matches at 8 bases. This CDR3 spans 12 amino acids. Germline V gene sequence: CDR1 KGHDR, CDR2 SFDVKD. Trimming cost V 7 bases and J 9 bases; bases outside gene matches: 4.

The chain is built from TRBV4-3 and TRBJ1-2; TRBD1 is a possible D gene (5 bases). V was shortened by 0 bases and J by 4 bases, with 21 bases between the two germline ends. CDR3 length: 18 amino acids. Germline CDR1 is LGHNA and CDR2 is YSLEER. CDR3 protein: CASSQDPAGPGGGYGYTF. In nucleotides, the CDR3 is TGCGCCAGCAGCCAAGATCCTGCAGGGCCGGGTGGTGGCTATGGCTACACCTTC.

The CDR3 DNA sequence: TGTGCCAGCAGCTTAGGCGCGGGGGCCCCCGAGACCCAGTACTTC. Its protein product is CASSLGAGAPETQYF. The chain employs TRBV13 and TRBJ2-5, with D perhaps matching TRBD2 (7 bases). This CDR3 is built from 15 residues. The germline V gene has CDR1 PRHDT and CDR2 FYEKMQ (reference sequence). V was clipped by 0 bases and J by 5 bases, with 13 bases between them.

The V gene is TRBV7-2, the J gene TRBJ2-1; no definite D call. There are 12 residues in the CDR3. CDR1 and CDR2 from the germline V gene are SGHTA and FQGNSA. V lost 5 bases and J 7 bases, leaving 9 bases between the germline ends. The CDR3, as DNA: TGTGCCAGCAGCATACAAGGTAATGAGCAGTTCTTC. Its translation: CASSIQGNEQFF.

The table lists this clonotype with a few counts. J is TRBJ1-2 and V is TRBV6-5; possibly TRBD1 for D (5 bases). Germline V gene data show CDR1 as MNHEY and CDR2 as SVGAGI. V was trimmed by 2 bases and J by 4 bases, leaving 14 bases between them. The CDR3 extends over 15 amino acids. CDR3: CASSYRDVRIYGYTF. The CDR3 coding sequence is TGTGCCAGCAGTTACCGGGACGTAAGGATCTATGGCTACACCTTC.

The CDR3 loop is CASSLDRSTEAFF. Here the CDR3 DNA reads TGTGCCAGCAGTTTAGACAGGAGCACTGAAGCTTTCTTT. The chain recombines TRBV12-3 or TRBV12-4 with TRBJ1-1, with D possibly matching TRBD1 (5 bases). CDR3 length: 13 residues. Trimming left V 1 base short and J 4 bases short, with 7 bases between.

This rearrangement joins TRBV15 to TRBJ1-5, with 10 bases that match TRBD1. This CDR3 has 18 amino acids. V shed 3 bases, J shed 0 bases, and the junction held 8 bases outside the gene matches. CDR1 and CDR2 from the germline V gene are LNHNV and YYDKDF (reference sequence). CDR3 sequence (DNA): TGTGCCACCAGCAGTACCGGGACAGGGGATTCTAGCAATCAGCCCCAGCATTTT. Its protein product is CATSSTGTGDSSNQPQHF.

The sample holds a few counts of this clonotype. The rearrangement links TRBV4-1 to TRBJ2-1, with D hard to call. Germline CDR1 reads MGHRA; CDR2 reads YSYEKL. Trimming pared 0 bases from V and 3 bases from J, leaving 12 bases between. The CDR3 is 16 residues long. CDR3 region: CASSQDYGPDYNEQFF. The CDR3 nucleotides read TGCGCCAGCAGCCAAGATTACGGGCCTGACTACAATGAGCAGTTCTTC.

The genes are TRBV7-3 and TRBJ2-1, with D maybe TRBD1 (5 bases). CDR3 length equals 14 residues. V dropped 3 bases and J dropped 7 bases, with 13 bases sitting between them. Germline V gene sequence: CDR1 SGHTA, CDR2 FQGTGA. The CDR3 nucleotides are TGTGCCAGCAGCTTTGCAGGGTTTACAAATGAGCAGTTCTTC. Translated, it gives CASSFAGFTNEQFF.